This T cell receptor beta chain was sequenced during a study of T cells after yellow fever vaccination. The germline V gene encodes CDR1 SGHTA and CDR2 FQGTGA. Trimming took 4 bases from V and 8 from J; bases not matched to a gene: 8. The CDR3 has 14 amino acids. From the 5' RACE reads, TCRdb called clonotypes with MiXCR, one entry per CDR3 protein. Of 170,000 or so distinct CDR3 sequences listed, about 6% are singletons. This clonotype was counted at least ten times. Its antigen remains unknown. Study-level points and caveats: Within FACS-sorted repertoires, abundant clonotypes contaminating from the bulk population could be present. It was the secondary response that reached its peak faster, day 5 versus 15, but it was weaker.

This clonotype was sampled from a man between 18 and 29 years old who received the YFV17D yellow fever vaccine. J is TRBJ2-3 and V is TRBV7-3; 8 bases align to TRBD2. Sequenced here: CD4+ T cells sorted from PBMCs, sampled on the day of the first yellow fever vaccination. In DNA form, the CDR3 reads TGTGCCAGCAGCTCGGAGGCGGGGGGCGGTACGCAGTATTTT. Encoded protein: CASSSEAGGGTQYF.